This T cell receptor (beta chain) was captured in a study of T-cell memory formation after mild COVID-19 (dated by TCRdb to the early 2020s). In terms of the full investigation: TCR sequence clusters from the two donors were found to be largely donor specific. Two young, previously healthy adult volunteers made up the cohort, one male and one female. Longitudinal TCRalpha and TCRbeta repertoire sequencing tracked T-cell clones expanding and contracting after mild COVID-19 in a couple of donors.

Ficoll-Paque density gradient centrifugation was used to isolate PBMCs. General conclusions and limits of the study: Contracting CD4+ clones turned up mainly in the CM and EM memory subsets, whereas EMRA was where CD8+ clones were enriched. Balanced CD4/CD8 phenotypes were observed for clones contracting from day 15 to 85, whereas a bias towards CD4+ was observed for a second wave of clones expanding from day 15 to 37. Only a couple of mild cases were covered in the study, and larger cohorts including severe cases with pre-infection samples were considered necessary. Some responding clones were detected in pre-infection memory, which suggested that pre-existing cross-reactive memory T cells had joined the SARS-CoV-2 response. The second-wave clones that peaked on day 37 were not confirmed to be SARS-CoV-2 specific.

Sequencer: Illumina NovaSeq 6000. Using 5'RACE with constant-segment primers, TCRalpha and TCRbeta cDNA libraries were constructed, with sample barcodes and unique molecular identifiers added in the process. Trizol reagent was used to extract RNA from every sample. Amplification of the libraries took two PCR steps, and the second step added a second sample barcode plus Illumina TruSeq adapters. Sequencing of the libraries was done on an Illumina NovaSeq, producing 2 x 150 bp paired-end reads. Under the source paper's analysis protocol: Demultiplexing of reads and collapsing into UMI-guided consensus sequences were performed with migec v1.2.7. Using mixcr v2.1.11, the UMI consensuses were aligned to TRA and TRB V and J templates and assembled into clonotypes. A clonotype was counted as expanded or contracted only if both edgeR and NoisET called the change significant, with noise models trained on biological replicates. For edgeR calls, a false discovery rate-adjusted p below 0.01 and a log2 fold-change threshold of 1 were applied. PCA with hierarchical clustering of max-normalized trajectories of the 1000 most abundant clonotypes was used as exploratory dynamics analysis. Separately sequenced CD4+ and CD8+ repertoires were used to assign a CD4 or CD8 phenotype to each responding clone. TCRdb passed the public sequencing reads through fastp at Q25 and MiXCR, retaining productive beta sequences. Each CDR3 protein appears once, grouped with its most common genes and DNA. The V and J calls were determined by TCRdb, not by the authors. The sample includes roughly 200,000 distinct CDR3 sequences, with around 18% observed a single time. The top ten constitute roughly 2.3% of the sample.

V trim: 3 bases; J trim: 2 bases; unmatched bases: 6. Looking up the germline V gene (reference sequence) yields CDR1 GTSNPN and CDR2 SVGIG. Reading from cysteine to phenylalanine, the CDR3 counts 14 amino acids. This entry keeps only the CDR3 DNA: 42 bases, framed from base 1. In its sample, this clonotype was seen a few times. What this receptor recognizes is not known. It has no much larger one-base neighbor in the sample; base qualities were not kept. Rearrangement joined TRBV30 to TRBJ2-7, with TRBD1 identical over 8 junction bases. This receptor was obtained from an adult woman who had mild COVID-19 (a few samples of this study predate the infection). The sample titles of this study are shuffled in the database, so cell type and time point are left out; the donor was told from shared clones. The sequencing input was PBMCs or a T cell subset sorted from them (not recorded which). The DNA reads as follows: TGTGCCTGGAGCCAGACAGGGGTAGCCTACGAGCAGTACTTC. This translates into CAWSQTGVAYEQYF.